This record concerns one T cell receptor beta chain sequence. The target antigen is unknown. With no exceptions, donors were healthy Caucasians. TCRdb reprocessed the 5' RACE reads via MiXCR and lists one record per CDR3 protein. The sample consists of over 200,000 distinct CDR3 sequences, roughly a tenth of them appearing once. This record comes from a study of identical twins. Study results and limitations: Rather than following the same donors, the conclusions depended on cross-sectional statistical analysis. Invariant T cells like MAIT and iNKT could partly confound the zero-insertion analyses. Within cord blood, abundant beta clonotypes carried fewer insertions, but memory repertoires showed no such trend.

In germline, CDR1 is SQVTM, CDR2 ANQGSEA. V lost 7 bases and J lost 5, with 20 bases in between. This CDR3 has 14 amino acids. The TCR sequence derives from a middle-aged man in good health. Specimen: memory T cells sorted from blood. The chain recombines TRBV29-1 with TRBJ2-5; no clear D gene. CDR3 residues: CSGATPPPQETQYF. The CDR3 DNA reads as TGCAGCGGCGCGACTCCGCCACCCCAGGAGACCCAGTACTTC.